Detailed here is one T cell receptor (beta chain). This sample was included in a study of blood T cell repertoires in COVID-19. About the study: Samples representing acute and convalescent COVID-19 were sourced from the United States, Italy and Spain. In each case, the material was cDNA or gDNA derived from T cells, B-cell-depleted T cells, or PBMCs.

Assay used: immunoSEQ multiplex PCR; TCRdb lists only in-frame clones, some missing. This table has 220,000 or so clones, around 91% appearing once. This CDR3 contains 14 residues. V shed 4 bases, J shed 1 base, and the junction held 2 bases outside the gene matches. Germline V gene sequence: CDR1 KGHSH, CDR2 LQKENI. Sequencing used PBMCs or T cells enriched from blood (not recorded which). The clonotype was recovered from a woman between 18 and 29 years old in a cohort exposed to, infected with or recovered from COVID-19 (not recorded which). This chain uses TRBV18 with TRBJ2-7; 9 bases are a match to TRBD2. CDR3 amino acids: CASSLLAGSYEQYF. The CDR3, as DNA: TGTGCCAGCTCACTGCTAGCGGGATCCTACGAGCAGTACTTC.